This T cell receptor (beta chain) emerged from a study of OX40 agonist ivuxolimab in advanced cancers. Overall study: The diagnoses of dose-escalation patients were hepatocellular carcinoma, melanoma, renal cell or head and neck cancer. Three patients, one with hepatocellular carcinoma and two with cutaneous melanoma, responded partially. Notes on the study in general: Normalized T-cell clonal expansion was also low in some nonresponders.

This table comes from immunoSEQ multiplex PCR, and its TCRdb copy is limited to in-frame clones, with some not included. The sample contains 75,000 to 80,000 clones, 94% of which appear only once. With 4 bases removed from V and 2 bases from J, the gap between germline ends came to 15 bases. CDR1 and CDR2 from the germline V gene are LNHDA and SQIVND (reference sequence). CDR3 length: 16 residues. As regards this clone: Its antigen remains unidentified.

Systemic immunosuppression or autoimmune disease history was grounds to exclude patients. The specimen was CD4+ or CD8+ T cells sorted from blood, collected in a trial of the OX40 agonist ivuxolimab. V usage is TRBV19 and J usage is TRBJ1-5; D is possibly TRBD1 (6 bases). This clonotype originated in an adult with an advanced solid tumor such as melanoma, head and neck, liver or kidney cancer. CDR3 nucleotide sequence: TGTGCCAGTAGTACCGACAGGACCGCTGGCAATCAGCCCCAGCATTTT. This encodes CASSTDRTAGNQPQHF.